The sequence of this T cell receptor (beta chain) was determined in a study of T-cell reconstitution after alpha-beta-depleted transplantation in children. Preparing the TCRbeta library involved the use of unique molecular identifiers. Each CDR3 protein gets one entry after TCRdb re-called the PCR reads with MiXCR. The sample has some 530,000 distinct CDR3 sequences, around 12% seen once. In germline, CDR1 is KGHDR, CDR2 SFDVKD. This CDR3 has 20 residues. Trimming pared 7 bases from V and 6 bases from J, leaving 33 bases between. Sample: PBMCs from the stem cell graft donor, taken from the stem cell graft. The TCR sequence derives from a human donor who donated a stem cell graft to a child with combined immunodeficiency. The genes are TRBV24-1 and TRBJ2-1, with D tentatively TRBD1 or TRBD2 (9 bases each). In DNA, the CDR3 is TGTGCCACCAGCGCAGGACAGGGGTTTGGAGCGGGAGGTACGTTCAATGAGCAGTTCTTC. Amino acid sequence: CATSAGQGFGAGGTFNEQFF.